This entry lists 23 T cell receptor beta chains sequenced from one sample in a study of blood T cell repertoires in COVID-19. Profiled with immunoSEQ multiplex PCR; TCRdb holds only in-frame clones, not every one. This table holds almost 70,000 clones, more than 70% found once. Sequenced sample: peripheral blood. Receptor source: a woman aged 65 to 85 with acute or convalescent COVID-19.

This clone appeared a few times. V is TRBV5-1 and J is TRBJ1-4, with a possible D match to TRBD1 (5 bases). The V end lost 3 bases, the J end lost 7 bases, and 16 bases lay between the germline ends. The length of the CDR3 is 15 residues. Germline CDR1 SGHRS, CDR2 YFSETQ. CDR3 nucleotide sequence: TGCGCCAGCAGCTGGGGGGGACCATCGGGTGAAAAACTGTTTTTT. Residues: CASSWGGPSGEKLFF. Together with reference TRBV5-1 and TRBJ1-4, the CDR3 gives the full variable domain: KAGVTQTPRYLIKTRGQQVTLSCSPISGHRSVSWYQQTPGQGLQFLFEYFSETQRNKGNFPGRFSGRQFSNSRSEMNVSTLELGDSALYLCASSWGGPSGEKLFFGSGTQLSVL.

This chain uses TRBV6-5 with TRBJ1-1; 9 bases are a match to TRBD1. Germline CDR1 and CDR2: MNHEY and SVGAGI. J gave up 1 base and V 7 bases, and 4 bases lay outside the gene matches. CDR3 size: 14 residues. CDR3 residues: CASTLTGGNTEAFF. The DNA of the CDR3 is TGTGCCAGCACCCTGACAGGGGGGAACACTGAAGCTTTCTTT.

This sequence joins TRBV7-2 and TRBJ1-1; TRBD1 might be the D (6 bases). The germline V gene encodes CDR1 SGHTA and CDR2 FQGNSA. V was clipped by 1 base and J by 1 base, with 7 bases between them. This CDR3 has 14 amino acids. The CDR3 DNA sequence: TGTGCCAGCAGCTTAGTGGACAGGAACACTGAAGCTTTCTTT. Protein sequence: CASSLVDRNTEAFF.

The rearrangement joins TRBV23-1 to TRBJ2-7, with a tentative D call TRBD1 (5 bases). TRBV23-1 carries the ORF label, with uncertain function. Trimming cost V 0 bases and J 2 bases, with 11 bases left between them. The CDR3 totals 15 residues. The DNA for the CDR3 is TGCGCCAGCAGTCAATCTAAAAGCAGGGCCTACGAGCAGTACTTC. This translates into CASSQSKSRAYEQYF.

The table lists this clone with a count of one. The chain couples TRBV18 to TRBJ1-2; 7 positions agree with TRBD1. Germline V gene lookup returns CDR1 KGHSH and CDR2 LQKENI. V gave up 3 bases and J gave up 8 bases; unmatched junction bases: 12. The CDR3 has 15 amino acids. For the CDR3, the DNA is TGTGCCAGCTCACCGTTAGGGACAGTCCTGGGAGGCTACACCTTC. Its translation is CASSPLGTVLGGYTF.

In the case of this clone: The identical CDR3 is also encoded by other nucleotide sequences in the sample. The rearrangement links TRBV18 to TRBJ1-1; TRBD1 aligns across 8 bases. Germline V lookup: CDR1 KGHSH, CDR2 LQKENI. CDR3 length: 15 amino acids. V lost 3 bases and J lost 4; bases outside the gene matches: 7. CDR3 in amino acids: CASSPQQGESTEAFF. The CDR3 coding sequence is TGTGCCAGCTCACCTCAACAGGGGGAGAGCACTGAAGCTTTCTTT.

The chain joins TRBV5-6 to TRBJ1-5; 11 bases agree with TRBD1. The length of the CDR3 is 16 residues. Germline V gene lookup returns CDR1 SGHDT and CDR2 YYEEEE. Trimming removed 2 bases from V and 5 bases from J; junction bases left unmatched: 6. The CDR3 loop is CASSFGQGAFDQPQHF. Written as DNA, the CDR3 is TGTGCCAGCAGCTTTGGACAGGGGGCCTTTGATCAGCCCCAGCATTTT.

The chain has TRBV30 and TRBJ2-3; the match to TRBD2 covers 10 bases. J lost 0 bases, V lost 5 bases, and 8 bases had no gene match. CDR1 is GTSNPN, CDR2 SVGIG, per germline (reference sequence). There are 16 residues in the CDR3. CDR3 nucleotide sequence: TGTGCCTGGTGTCTAGCGGGAGTTACTAGCACAGATACGCAGTATTTT. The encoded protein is CAWCLAGVTSTDTQYF.

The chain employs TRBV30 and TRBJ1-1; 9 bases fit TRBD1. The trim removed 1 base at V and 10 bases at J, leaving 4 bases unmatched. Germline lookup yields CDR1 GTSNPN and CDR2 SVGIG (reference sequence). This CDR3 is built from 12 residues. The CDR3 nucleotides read TGTGCCTGGAGTGACAGGGGGCGGGGAGCTTTCTTT. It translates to CAWSDRGRGAFF.

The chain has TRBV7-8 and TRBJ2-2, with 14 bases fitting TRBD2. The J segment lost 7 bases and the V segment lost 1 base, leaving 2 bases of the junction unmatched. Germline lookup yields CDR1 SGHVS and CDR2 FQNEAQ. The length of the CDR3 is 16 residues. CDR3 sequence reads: CASSLGGTSGSGELFF. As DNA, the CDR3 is TGTGCCAGCAGCTTAGGGGGGACTAGCGGGAGCGGGGAGCTGTTTTTT.

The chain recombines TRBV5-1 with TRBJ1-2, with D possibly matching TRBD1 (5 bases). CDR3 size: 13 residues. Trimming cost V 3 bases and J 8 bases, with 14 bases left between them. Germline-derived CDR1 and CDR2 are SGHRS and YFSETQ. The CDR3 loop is CASSSAVGVGYTF. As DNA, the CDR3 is TGCGCCAGCAGCTCCGCCGTAGGGGTCGGCTACACCTTC.

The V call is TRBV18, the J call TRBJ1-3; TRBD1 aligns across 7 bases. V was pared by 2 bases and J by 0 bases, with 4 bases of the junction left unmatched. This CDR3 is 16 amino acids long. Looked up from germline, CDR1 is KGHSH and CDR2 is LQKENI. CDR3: CASSPSGGTSGNTIYF. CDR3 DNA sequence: TGTGCCAGCTCACCATCAGGGGGAACCTCTGGAAACACCATATATTTT.

The CDR3 nucleotides read TGTGCCAGCAGACACAGGAACTCCTACGAGCAGTACTTC. Translating it yields CASRHRNSYEQYF. V usage is TRBV12-3 or TRBV12-4 and J usage is TRBJ2-7; a weak D match, TRBD1 (5 bases). The ends were cut back, 6 bases at V and 0 bases at J, with 9 bases in the middle. The CDR3 loop spans 13 amino acids.

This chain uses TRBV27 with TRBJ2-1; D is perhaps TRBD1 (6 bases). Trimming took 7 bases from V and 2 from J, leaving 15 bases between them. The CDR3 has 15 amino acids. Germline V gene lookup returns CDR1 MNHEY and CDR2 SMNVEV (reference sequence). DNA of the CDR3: TGTGCCAGCACCTTTGGTCCAGGGGCCTACAATGAGCAGTTCTTC. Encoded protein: CASTFGPGAYNEQFF.

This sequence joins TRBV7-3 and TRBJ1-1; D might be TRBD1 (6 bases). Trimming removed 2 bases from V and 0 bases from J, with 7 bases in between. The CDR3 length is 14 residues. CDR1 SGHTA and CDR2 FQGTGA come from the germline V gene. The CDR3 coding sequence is TGTGCCAGCAGCTTAGGGACAATGAACACTGAAGCTTTCTTT. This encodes CASSLGTMNTEAFF.

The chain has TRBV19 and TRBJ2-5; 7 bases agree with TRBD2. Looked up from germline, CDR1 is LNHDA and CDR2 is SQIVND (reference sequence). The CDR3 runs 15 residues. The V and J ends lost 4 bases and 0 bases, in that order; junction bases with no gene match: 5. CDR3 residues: CASSNWAGDQETQYF. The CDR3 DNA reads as TGTGCCAGTAGTAATTGGGCGGGGGACCAAGAGACCCAGTACTTC.

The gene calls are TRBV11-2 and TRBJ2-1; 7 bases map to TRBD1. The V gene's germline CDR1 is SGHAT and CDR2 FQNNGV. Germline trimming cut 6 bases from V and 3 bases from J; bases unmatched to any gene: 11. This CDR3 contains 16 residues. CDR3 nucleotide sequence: TGTGCCAGCAGTTCCTACAGGGGTCCTTTCTACAATGAGCAGTTCTTC. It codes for CASSSYRGPFYNEQFF.

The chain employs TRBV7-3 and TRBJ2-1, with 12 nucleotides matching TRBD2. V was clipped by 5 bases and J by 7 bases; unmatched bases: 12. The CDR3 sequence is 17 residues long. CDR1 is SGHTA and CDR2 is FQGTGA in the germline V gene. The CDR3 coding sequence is TGTGCCAGCAGCCTTAACCCCTGGACTAGCGGGACTAATGAGCAGTTCTTC. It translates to CASSLNPWTSGTNEQFF.

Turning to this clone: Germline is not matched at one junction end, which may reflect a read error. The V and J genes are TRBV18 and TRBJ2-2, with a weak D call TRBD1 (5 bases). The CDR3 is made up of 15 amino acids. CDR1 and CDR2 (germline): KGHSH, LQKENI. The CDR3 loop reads CASSPEGAKTGELFF. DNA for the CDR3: TGTGCCAGCTCACCAGAAGGGGCGAAAACCGGGGAGCTGTTTTTT.

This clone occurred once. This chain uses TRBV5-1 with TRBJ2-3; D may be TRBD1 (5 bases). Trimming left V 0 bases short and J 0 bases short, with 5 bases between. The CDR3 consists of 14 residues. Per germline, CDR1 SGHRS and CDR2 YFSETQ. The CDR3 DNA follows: TGCGCCAGCAGCTTGGAGGGGAGCACAGATACGCAGTATTTT. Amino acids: CASSLEGSTDTQYF.

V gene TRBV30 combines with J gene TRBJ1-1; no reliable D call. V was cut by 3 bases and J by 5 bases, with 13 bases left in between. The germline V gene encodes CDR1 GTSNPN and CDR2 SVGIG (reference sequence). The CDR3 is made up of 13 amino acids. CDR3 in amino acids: CAWSLHRRTEAFF. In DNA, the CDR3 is TGTGCCTGGAGCCTTCATCGGAGGACTGAAGCTTTCTTT.

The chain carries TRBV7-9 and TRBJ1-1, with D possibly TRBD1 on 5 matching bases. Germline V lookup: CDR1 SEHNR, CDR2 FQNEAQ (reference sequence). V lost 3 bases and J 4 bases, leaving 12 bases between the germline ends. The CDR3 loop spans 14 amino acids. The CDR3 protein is CASSFRGKGTEAFF. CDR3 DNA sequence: TGTGCCAGCAGCTTCCGGGGGAAAGGCACTGAAGCTTTCTTT.

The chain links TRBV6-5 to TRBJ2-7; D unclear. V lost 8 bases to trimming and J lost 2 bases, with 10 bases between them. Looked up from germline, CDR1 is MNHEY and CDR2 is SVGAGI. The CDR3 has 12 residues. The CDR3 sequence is CASSEATYEQYF. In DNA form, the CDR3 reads TGTGCCAGCTCAGAGGCCACCTACGAGCAGTACTTC.